These 7 T cell receptor beta chains share one sample of origin, sequenced in a study of beta chain features in type 1 diabetes listed by TCRdb under 2018. General findings and caveats noted by the study authors: A moderate but significant shortening of TCRB CDR3 length was observed in type 1 diabetes patients in all four CD4+ subsets.

These TCRs' antigens remain unknown. The library came from the immunoSEQ multiplex PCR assay. All of the isolated RNA was reverse transcribed with the High Capacity cDNA Reverse Transcription Kit, so expressed TCRB transcripts were sequenced. TCRdb mirrors the immuneACCESS table, restricted to in-frame sequences. Some clones are absent from its copies; in checked studies, under half trace to an unresolved V gene, and the reason for the others is unknown. The sample table lists 550,000 to 850,000 clones, 13% of them with a count of one. In total, the top ten clones hold 0.022% of the sample. Source material: naive CD4+ T cells from blood. This specimen's cell subset or site label, per the study, means: true naive CD4+ T cells. The origin of the receptors is a man younger than 30 with type 1 diabetes.

V is TRBV30 and J is TRBJ1-1, with D uncertain. The CDR3 consists of 16 residues. CDR1 is GTSNPN, CDR2 SVGIG, per germline (reference sequence). Trimming took 0 bases from V and 1 from J, leaving 15 bases between them. The CDR3 loop reads CAWSVHIGPSNTEAFF. The DNA for the CDR3 is TGTGCCTGGAGTGTACATATCGGCCCATCGAACACTGAAGCTTTCTTT.

The CDR3 loop reads CASSRSYNEQFF. CDR3 sequence (DNA): TGTGCCAGCAGCCGCTCCTACAATGAGCAGTTCTTC. The rearrangement uses TRBV13 and TRBJ2-1; D uncertain. Trimming took off 5 bases at V and 0 bases at J, with 2 bases between the two ends. The CDR3 totals 12 residues. In germline, CDR1 is PRHDT, CDR2 FYEKMQ (reference sequence).

The chain recombines TRBV5-1 with TRBJ2-7; D not resolved. Germline lookup yields CDR1 SGHRS and CDR2 YFSETQ. The CDR3 totals 15 residues. The germline V and J ends were trimmed by 4 bases and 5 bases, with 19 bases remaining between them. The CDR3 DNA reads as TGCGCCAGCAGCGGTAGTACACCCGGAGTCCACGAGCAGTACTTC. Translation: CASSGSTPGVHEQYF. Variable domain in full (rest from reference TRBV5-1 and TRBJ2-7): KAGVTQTPRYLIKTRGQQVTLSCSPISGHRSVSWYQQTPGQGLQFLFEYFSETQRNKGNFPGRFSGRQFSNSRSEMNVSTLELGDSALYLCASSGSTPGVHEQYFGPGTRLTVT.

This clone was seen more than once but under ten times. This chain uses TRBV9 with TRBJ1-3; D is perhaps TRBD1 (5 bases). Germline-derived CDR1 and CDR2 are SGDLS and YYNGEE. V lost 3 bases to trimming and J lost 4 bases, with 20 bases between them. The CDR3 is made up of 17 amino acids. The CDR3 sequence is CASSADLGRYVGNTIYF. The CDR3 coding sequence is TGTGCCAGCAGCGCGGACCTGGGACGGTACGTGGGAAACACCATATATTTT.

This clone was counted a few times. This chain links TRBV2 with TRBJ2-2, with a possible D match to TRBD1 (5 bases). With 4 bases removed from V and 6 bases from J, the gap between germline ends came to 12 bases. The germline gives CDR1 SNHLY, CDR2 FYNNEI. This CDR3 is 14 amino acids long. The CDR3 sequence is CASSGEGAPGELFF. The CDR3 DNA reads as TGTGCCAGCAGTGGGGAAGGGGCCCCCGGGGAGCTGTTTTTT.

This clone was counted a few times. This chain joins TRBV10-3 and TRBJ2-3; 8 bases line up with TRBD1. Unmatched junction bases numbered 8, after V lost 5 bases and J lost 7 bases. Germline lookup yields CDR1 ENHRY and CDR2 SYGVKD. The CDR3 has 14 residues. The CDR3 loop reads CAISTPDRGNTQYF. The DNA of the CDR3 is TGTGCCATCAGTACACCCGACAGGGGCAATACGCAGTATTTT.

V gene TRBV7-2 combines with J gene TRBJ1-2; 11 positions agree with TRBD1. Trimming removed 5 bases from V and 8 bases from J; junction bases left unmatched: 10. The length of the CDR3 is 15 residues. In germline, CDR1 is SGHTA, CDR2 FQGNSA. CDR3 amino acids: CASSREDRGPGGYTF. The CDR3, as DNA: TGTGCCAGCAGCAGAGAGGACAGGGGGCCAGGAGGCTACACCTTC.